The rows below give T cell receptor beta chains drawn from one sample of a study of cytomegalovirus exposure and HLA in healthy donors. Data came from immunoSEQ multiplex PCR; TCRdb stores just in-frame clones and leaves some out. The table records some 200,000 clones, about 89% of them present only once. The sequenced material came from PBMCs. The origin of the receptors is a man aged 25-45 years in good health and CMV-seropositive. CDR3s include the opening cysteine and the closing phenylalanine or tryptophan. The D gene is left open where the match is weak. Size tells how often a clone was seen (once, few, many) or the class of an expanded clone, and some rows leave it out.

abundance: many
v_gene: TRBV27
d_gene: -
j_gene: TRBJ1-6
CDR3nt: TGTGCCAGCAGTATGAATAATTCACCCCTCCACTTT
CDR3aa: CASSMNNSPLHF

abundance: -
v_gene: TRBV25-1
d_gene: TRBD1
j_gene: TRBJ1-4
CDR3nt: TGTGCCAGCAGCAGGGGGTACGGGGAGCTAAATGAAAAACTGTTTTTT
CDR3aa: CASSRGYGELNEKLFF

abundance: -
v_gene: TRBV7-9
d_gene: -
j_gene: TRBJ2-7
CDR3nt: TGTGCCAGCAGCTTTATAAAAGGGGGGGTTGTGGACGAGCAGTACTTC
CDR3aa: CASSFIKGGVVDEQYF

abundance: -
v_gene: TRBV4-3
d_gene: -
j_gene: TRBJ1-2
CDR3nt: TGCGCCAGCAGCCCTTCTCGGGCAAACTATGGCTACACCTTC
CDR3aa: CASSPSRANYGYTF

abundance: -
v_gene: TRBV29-1
d_gene: -
j_gene: TRBJ2-7
CDR3nt: TGCAGCGTTGAAGGTGGAGTTACAGCCTACGAGCAGTACTTC
CDR3aa: CSVEGGVTAYEQYF

abundance: once
v_gene: TRBV5-6
d_gene: TRBD1
j_gene: TRBJ2-1
CDR3nt: TGTGCCAGCAGCTGGACAGGACAGGGGAGGGATGAGCAGTTCTTC
CDR3aa: CASSWTGQGRDEQFF

abundance: -
v_gene: TRBV4-3
d_gene: -
j_gene: TRBJ1-2
CDR3nt: TGCGCCAGCAGCCAAGACGGGCACTATGGCTACACCTTC
CDR3aa: CASSQDGHYGYTF

abundance: -
v_gene: TRBV30
d_gene: -
j_gene: TRBJ1-2
CDR3nt: TGTGCCTGCGCATGGGATGGCTACACCTTC
CDR3aa: CACAWDGYTF

abundance: -
v_gene: TRBV6-1
d_gene: TRBD1
j_gene: TRBJ1-1
CDR3nt: TGTGCCAGCAGTTGGACAGGGGTGAACACTGAAGCTTTCTTT
CDR3aa: CASSWTGVNTEAFF

abundance: -
v_gene: TRBV5-1
d_gene: -
j_gene: TRBJ1-5
CDR3nt: TGCGCCAGCAGCTTAGAGGGACTTGGCAATCAGCCCCAGCATTTT
CDR3aa: CASSLEGLGNQPQHF

abundance: -
v_gene: TRBV9
d_gene: -
j_gene: TRBJ2-3
CDR3nt: TGTGCCAGCAGCGTTTATGTATCCAACACAGATACGCAGTATTTT
CDR3aa: CASSVYVSNTDTQYF

abundance: -
v_gene: TRBV7-3
d_gene: TRBD2
j_gene: TRBJ2-1
CDR3nt: TGTGCCAGCGCAGGAGGCCTAGCGGGAGGGCGTGAGCAGTTCTTC
CDR3aa: CASAGGLAGGREQFF

abundance: -
v_gene: TRBV6-6
d_gene: TRBD1
j_gene: TRBJ1-2
CDR3nt: TGTGCCAGCAGTCTAGGACAGGCGGTTAACTATGGCTACACCTTC
CDR3aa: CASSLGQAVNYGYTF

abundance: -
v_gene: TRBV5-8
d_gene: -
j_gene: TRBJ1-5
CDR3nt: TGTGCCAGCAGCTTGGCTTTTGGGGTTAGCAATCAGCCCCAGCATTTT
CDR3aa: CASSLAFGVSNQPQHF

abundance: -
v_gene: TRBV7-3
d_gene: -
j_gene: TRBJ2-7
CDR3nt: TGTGCCAGCAGCCCCGGGCCCGGATACGAGCAGTACTTC
CDR3aa: CASSPGPGYEQYF

abundance: -
v_gene: TRBV5-1
d_gene: TRBD2
j_gene: TRBJ2-7
CDR3nt: TGCGCCAGCAGCTACCTGTTCGGGGGACTAGTCCTAGGGGAGCAGTACTTC
CDR3aa: CASSYLFGGLVLGEQYF

abundance: -
v_gene: TRBV5-4
d_gene: -
j_gene: TRBJ2-7
CDR3nt: TGTGCCAGCAGCCCCATGCCGACCTCCCATGAGCAGTACTTC
CDR3aa: CASSPMPTSHEQYF

abundance: -
v_gene: TRBV5-1
d_gene: TRBD1
j_gene: TRBJ2-5
CDR3nt: TGCGCCAGCAGCAAAACCGGGACAGGATTACTACAAGAGACCCAGTACTTC
CDR3aa: CASSKTGTGLLQETQYF

abundance: -
v_gene: TRBV18
d_gene: -
j_gene: TRBJ2-1
CDR3nt: TGTGCCAGCTCACCCCTATCCCCTATGCCTAGCGAGGGTGAGCAGTTCTTC
CDR3aa: CASSPLSPMPSEGEQFF

abundance: -
v_gene: TRBV29-1
d_gene: TRBD1
j_gene: TRBJ1-1
CDR3nt: TGCAGCGCCTCGACAGGGATGAACACTGAAGCTTTCTTT
CDR3aa: CSASTGMNTEAFF

abundance: once
v_gene: TRBV7-2
d_gene: TRBD1
j_gene: TRBJ2-5
CDR3nt: TGTGCCAGCAGCCCCACCCGGACAGGGCAAGAGACCCAGTACTTC
CDR3aa: CASSPTRTGQETQYF

abundance: -
v_gene: TRBV4-1
d_gene: -
j_gene: TRBJ2-7
CDR3nt: TGCGCCAGCAGCCAGACAGTTCCTCCTAACGAGCAGTACTTC
CDR3aa: CASSQTVPPNEQYF

abundance: -
v_gene: TRBV5-6
d_gene: -
j_gene: TRBJ2-7
CDR3nt: TGTGCCAGCAGCCTGGGGGGAGTATACGAGCAGTACTTC
CDR3aa: CASSLGGVYEQYF

abundance: once
v_gene: TRBV5-1
d_gene: -
j_gene: TRBJ2-1
CDR3nt: TGCGCCAGCAGCTTGTCTAGTAATGAGCAGTTCTTC
CDR3aa: CASSLSSNEQFF

abundance: -
v_gene: TRBV9
d_gene: -
j_gene: TRBJ2-3
CDR3nt: TGTGCCAGCAGCGTAGTGGGGCAATCTGGAGCAGATACGCAGTATTTT
CDR3aa: CASSVVGQSGADTQYF

abundance: once
v_gene: TRBV9
d_gene: TRBD1
j_gene: TRBJ2-2
CDR3nt: TGTGCCAGCAGCGCGACAGGGAGCACCTGGGAGCTGTTTTTT
CDR3aa: CASSATGSTWELFF

abundance: -
v_gene: TRBV19
d_gene: -
j_gene: TRBJ1-1
CDR3nt: TGTGCCAGTAGTATCACTCGCGGTAACACTGAAGCTTTCTTT
CDR3aa: CASSITRGNTEAFF

abundance: -
v_gene: TRBV28
d_gene: -
j_gene: TRBJ1-2
CDR3nt: TGTGCCAGCAGTCATACCGGGACCAGTGGCTACACCTTC
CDR3aa: CASSHTGTSGYTF

abundance: -
v_gene: TRBV2
d_gene: TRBD1
j_gene: TRBJ1-2
CDR3nt: TGTGCCAGCAGTGAAGCGAGGTACCCAGGACAGGGGGCGCAGGGCTACACCTTC
CDR3aa: CASSEARYPGQGAQGYTF

abundance: -
v_gene: TRBV30
d_gene: -
j_gene: TRBJ2-7
CDR3nt: TGTGCCTACACACAGGGCGATTACGAGCAGTACTTC
CDR3aa: CAYTQGDYEQYF

abundance: -
v_gene: TRBV28
d_gene: TRBD2
j_gene: TRBJ2-7
CDR3nt: TGTGCCAGCAGTCCGGGACTAGTTTACGAGCAGTACTTC
CDR3aa: CASSPGLVYEQYF

abundance: -
v_gene: TRBV27
d_gene: -
j_gene: TRBJ1-1
CDR3nt: TGTGCCAGCAGTTTCGGAACAGACTTGAACACTGAAGCTTTCTTT
CDR3aa: CASSFGTDLNTEAFF

abundance: -
v_gene: TRBV29-1
d_gene: TRBD1
j_gene: TRBJ2-7
CDR3nt: TGCAGCGTTTGGGATGACAGGGGGTCCTACGAGCAGTACTTC
CDR3aa: CSVWDDRGSYEQYF

abundance: -
v_gene: TRBV6-1
d_gene: TRBD1
j_gene: TRBJ1-1
CDR3nt: TGTGCCGGACAGGGGGCGCATGCTTCGCCCACTGAAGCTTTCTTT
CDR3aa: CAGQGAHASPTEAFF

abundance: -
v_gene: TRBV5-6
d_gene: TRBD1
j_gene: TRBJ1-2
CDR3nt: TGTGCCAGCAGCCCCAAAAACCGACAGGGGATCTATGGCTACACCTTC
CDR3aa: CASSPKNRQGIYGYTF

abundance: few
v_gene: TRBV11-2
d_gene: TRBD1
j_gene: TRBJ1-2
CDR3nt: TGTGCCAGCAGCTCAGGACAGGGCGTCTACTATGGCTACACCTTC
CDR3aa: CASSSGQGVYYGYTF

abundance: -
v_gene: TRBV10-3
d_gene: TRBD1
j_gene: TRBJ2-2
CDR3nt: TGTGCCATCACCCGGACAGGGGGTCCCGGGGAGCTGTTTTTT
CDR3aa: CAITRTGGPGELFF

abundance: -
v_gene: TRBV7-3
d_gene: -
j_gene: TRBJ1-2
CDR3nt: TGTGCCAGCAGCTTAACGGGGGAGTCTGGCTACACCTTC
CDR3aa: CASSLTGESGYTF

abundance: -
v_gene: TRBV7-2
d_gene: -
j_gene: TRBJ1-2
CDR3nt: TGTGCCAGCAGCTTAGTTGGGGCGGGCTTTTACACCTTC
CDR3aa: CASSLVGAGFYTF

abundance: -
v_gene: TRBV5-1
d_gene: TRBD1
j_gene: TRBJ1-2
CDR3nt: TGCGCCAGCAGCTGGGACAGGGCAGTTTCTGGCTACACCTTC
CDR3aa: CASSWDRAVSGYTF